This T cell receptor (beta chain) comes out of a study of blood T cell repertoires in COVID-19. Overall study context: Some COVID-19 samples were acute and others convalescent; all came from the United States, Italy and Spain.

The J segment lost 4 bases and the V segment lost 8 bases, leaving 6 bases of the junction unmatched. The CDR3 extends over 14 amino acids. The table came from immunoSEQ multiplex PCR; TCRdb's copy has only in-frame clones and leaves some out. Among 200,000 or so clones, 88% were seen once, and the ten largest hold around 2.9%. The rearrangement uses TRBV23-1 and TRBJ2-2, with TRBD1 matching 8 bases. TRBV23-1 is annotated as an ORF whose role is uncertain. This TCR came from a woman aged 55-75 years with acute or convalescent COVID-19. The sequenced sample consisted of peripheral blood. The CDR3 is CASGRGLVTGELFF. The CDR3 DNA reads TGCGCCAGCGGCAGGGGGCTAGTCACCGGGGAGCTGTTTTTT.